These 10 T cell receptor beta chains originate from one sample sequenced in a study of CD8 T cells in Susac syndrome. When the RNA was reverse transcribed, random hexamers were used with an input of roughly 0.45 to 1 ug. TCRdb reprocessed the immunoSEQ multiplex PCR reads with MiXCR, giving one entry per CDR3 protein. The sample records 120,000 or so distinct CDR3 sequences, roughly 94% being singletons. Sequenced: CD4+ T cells from PBMCs. These receptor sequences come from a human donor with multiple sclerosis.

The chain couples TRBV2 to TRBJ2-5; 10 nucleotides match TRBD2. This CDR3 is built from 15 residues. With 0 bases clipped from V and 7 bases from J, the junction kept 5 bases outside the gene matches. Germline V gene lookup returns CDR1 SNHLY and CDR2 FYNNEI. This CDR3 is CASSEAGLAARTQYF. CDR3 bases: TGTGCCAGCAGTGAAGCCGGACTAGCGGCAAGGACCCAGTACTTC. The variable domain in full, with the rest retrieved from reference TRBV2 and TRBJ2-5, is EPEVTQTPSHQVTQMGQEVILRCVPISNHLYFYWYRQILGQKVEFLVSFYNNEISEKSEIFDDQFSVERPDGSNFTLKIRSTKLEDSAMYFCASSEAGLAARTQYFGPGTRLLVL.

The sample holds one count of this clonotype. J is TRBJ2-1 and V is TRBV4-1, with D possibly TRBD2 on 5 matching bases. The CDR3 loop spans 16 amino acids. Germline CDR1 is MGHRA and CDR2 is YSYEKL. V was cut by 3 bases and J by 2 bases, with 14 bases left in between. The DNA for the CDR3 is TGCGCCAGCAGCCACGGCCGGGATTTCACCTACAATGAGCAGTTCTTC. It yields the protein CASSHGRDFTYNEQFF.

The chain is built from TRBV7-2 and TRBJ2-5, with 8 bases aligning to TRBD1. Per the germline V gene, CDR1 is SGHTA and CDR2 is FQGNSA. The CDR3 spans 17 residues. The trim removed 5 bases at V and 5 bases at J, leaving 16 bases unmatched. The CDR3 DNA is TGTGCCAGCAGCGGGTTGGCAGGGGGCCGGTCCACGGAGACCCAGTACTTC. It is translated as CASSGLAGGRSTETQYF.

V gene TRBV3-1 combines with J gene TRBJ2-1; D not resolved. Trimming removed 0 bases at V and 4 bases at J, with 13 bases between. There are 16 residues in the CDR3. Germline loops: CDR1 LGHDT, CDR2 YNNKEL (reference sequence). The CDR3 region has the DNA TGTGCCAGCAGCCAAGATCCGGGCGTCAAATACAATGAGCAGTTCTTC. Protein: CASSQDPGVKYNEQFF.

This clonotype has a handful of counts. The CDR3 here is CASYRWGGTEAFF. In DNA form, the CDR3 reads TGTGCCAGTTACCGGTGGGGGGGCACTGAAGCTTTCTTT. J is TRBJ1-1 and V is TRBV19, with D perhaps TRBD1 (5 bases). V was cut by 8 bases and J by 4 bases, with 14 bases left in between. Germline loops: CDR1 LNHDA, CDR2 SQIVND (reference sequence). The CDR3 has 13 residues.

This chain connects TRBV5-1 to TRBJ2-6; a weak D match, TRBD1 (5 bases). Trimming shortened V by 0 bases and J by 4 bases, and 8 bases separated the two germline ends. CDR1 and CDR2 (germline): SGHRS, YFSETQ. The CDR3 has 15 amino acids. The CDR3 nucleotides are TGCGCCAGCAGCTTGGAGGGGTTGGGGGCCAACGTCCTGACTTTC. Translated, it gives CASSLEGLGANVLTF.

The rearrangement uses TRBV18 and TRBJ1-3, with 8 bases fitting TRBD1. Germline trimming cut 3 bases from V and 2 bases from J; bases unmatched to any gene: 3. The V gene's germline CDR1 is KGHSH and CDR2 LQKENI. The CDR3 is 15 amino acids. The CDR3: CASSPSQGAGNTIYF. As DNA, the CDR3 is TGTGCCAGCTCACCCTCACAGGGGGCTGGAAACACCATATATTTT.

The J gene is TRBJ1-2, the V gene TRBV5-4; 8 positions match TRBD1. The V gene's germline CDR1 is SGHNT and CDR2 YYREEE (reference sequence). V lost 3 bases to trimming and J lost 4 bases; unmatched junction nucleotides: 2. The CDR3 runs to 13 residues. The CDR3 here is CASSSGGGYGYTF. The DNA of the CDR3 is TGTGCCAGCAGCTCAGGGGGCGGCTATGGCTACACCTTC.

The gene calls are TRBV19 and TRBJ1-5, with D perhaps TRBD1 (6 bases). Per germline, CDR1 LNHDA and CDR2 SQIVND (reference sequence). This CDR3 comprises 18 residues. The ends were cut back, 3 bases at V and 1 base at J, with 19 bases in the middle. CDR3 sequence (DNA): TGTGCCAGTAGTATCCTTACCTCCTCCAGGGGAAGCAATCAGCCCCAGCATTTT. Translating gives CASSILTSSRGSNQPQHF.

This rearrangement joins TRBV6-5 to TRBJ1-2; D is perhaps TRBD1 (6 bases). From germline, CDR1 is MNHEY and CDR2 SVGAGI. CDR3 length: 14 amino acids. The V and J ends lost 6 bases and 2 bases respectively, with 13 bases between them. CDR3 nucleotide sequence: TGTGCCAGCAGACTAACAGGGACCAACTATGGCTACACCTTC. Protein: CASRLTGTNYGYTF.